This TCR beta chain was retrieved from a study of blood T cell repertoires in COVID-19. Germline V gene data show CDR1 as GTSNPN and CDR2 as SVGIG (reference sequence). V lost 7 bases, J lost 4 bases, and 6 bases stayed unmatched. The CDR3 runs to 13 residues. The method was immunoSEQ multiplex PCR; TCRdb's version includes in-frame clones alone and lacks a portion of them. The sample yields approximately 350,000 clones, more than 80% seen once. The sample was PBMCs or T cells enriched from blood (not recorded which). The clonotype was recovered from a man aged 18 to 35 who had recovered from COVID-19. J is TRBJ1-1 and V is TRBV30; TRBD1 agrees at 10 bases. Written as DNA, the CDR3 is TGTGCCTTCGACAGGGGGCGCGCCACTGAAGCTTTCTTT. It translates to CAFDRGRATEAFF.